The rows below give T cell receptor beta chains drawn from one sample of a study of blood T cells in healthy people across ages. One entry per CDR3 protein results from TCRdb running MiXCR on the 5' RACE reads. The table has about 730,000 distinct CDR3 sequences, roughly 41% seen once. Sequenced: blood. The receptors originated from an older woman in good health. Each CDR3 is given with its conserved first and last residue. The D gene is left open where the match is weak. For some rows the clone size is stated as once, few or many, or as a class when expanded; others skip it.

>13|TRBJ1-1|-|TRBV12-3/TRBV12-4|-
CASSLQQGTEAFF
TGTGCCAGCAGTTTACAACAGGGCACTGAAGCTTTCTTT
>13|TRBJ2-5|-|TRBV20-1|-
CGAVQGSGETQYF
TGCGGTGCTGTACAGGGATCGGGAGAGACCCAGTACTTC
>17|TRBJ2-5|-|TRBV7-2|-
CASSSLLGRLKQETQYF
TGTGCCAGCAGCTCTCTTCTGGGGCGGCTTAAACAAGAGACCCAGTACTTC
>15|TRBJ1-4|few|TRBV12-3/TRBV12-4|-
CASSPRGLTNEKLFF
TGTGCCAGCAGCCCGCGGGGACTCACGAATGAAAAACTGTTTTTT
>14|TRBJ2-3|few|TRBV2|-
CASSFGYPTDTQYF
TGTGCCAGCAGTTTTGGCTACCCCACAGATACGCAGTATTTT
>14|TRBJ2-7|-|TRBV20-1|TRBD2
CSALLIAGAREQYF
TGCAGTGCCCTATTAATAGCGGGAGCGCGTGAGCAGTACTTC
>15|TRBJ1-2|-|TRBV28|TRBD1
CASSWAGTGNYGYTF
TGTGCCAGCAGTTGGGCCGGGACAGGGAACTATGGCTACACCTTC
>12|TRBJ2-5|-|TRBV14|-
CASSQVGGFQYF
TGTGCCAGCAGCCAAGTAGGCGGGTTCCAGTACTTC
>14|TRBJ2-1|few|TRBV6-5|TRBD1
CASRSGTGLNEQFF
TGTGCCAGCCGCTCCGGGACAGGGCTAAATGAGCAGTTCTTC
>12|TRBJ1-2|-|TRBV6-6|-
CASTGESYGYTF
TGTGCCAGCACCGGAGAGAGCTATGGCTACACCTTC
>15|TRBJ2-3|few|TRBV7-2|-
CASSPGGLGTDTQYF
TGTGCCAGCAGCCCCGGGGGGCTTGGGACAGATACGCAGTATTTT
>19|TRBJ1-5|-|TRBV12-5|TRBD1
CASGLVGTGGFTSNQPQHF
TGTGCTAGTGGTTTGGTCGGGACAGGGGGCTTTACCAGCAATCAGCCCCAGCATTTT
>13|TRBJ2-7|few|TRBV7-2|-
CASSFRVSYEQYF
TGTGCCAGCAGTTTTAGGGTCTCCTACGAGCAGTACTTC
>15|TRBJ2-7|-|TRBV28|TRBD2
CASSLLVSSGYEQYF
TGTGCCAGCAGTTTATTGGTTTCTAGCGGCTACGAGCAGTACTTC
>15|TRBJ2-3|-|TRBV7-3|-
CASSLGPPDTDTQYF
TGTGCCAGCAGCTTAGGTCCCCCAGACACAGATACGCAGTATTTT
>15|TRBJ1-4|-|TRBV12-3/TRBV12-4|TRBD1
CASSYNRGANEKLFF
TGTGCCAGCAGTTACAACAGGGGAGCTAATGAAAAACTGTTTTTT
>16|TRBJ2-1|many|TRBV7-3|TRBD2
CASSPGTSGIYNEQFF
TGTGCCAGCAGCCCGGGGACTAGCGGGATCTACAATGAGCAGTTCTTC
>12|TRBJ2-2|-|TRBV7-9|-
CASTPRGGELFF
TGTGCCAGCACGCCCCGTGGCGGGGAGCTGTTTTTT
>15|TRBJ2-7|-|TRBV4-3|-
CASSPLQGSSYEQYF
TGCGCCAGCAGCCCCCTACAGGGAAGCTCCTACGAGCAGTACTTC
>17|TRBJ2-7|many|TRBV6-2/TRBV6-3|-
CASSYSDSGHPEYEQYF
TGTGCCAGCAGTTACTCGGATAGCGGACATCCGGAATACGAGCAGTACTTC
>16|TRBJ1-2|-|TRBV7-2|TRBD1
CASSRQGGESNYGYTF
TGTGCCAGCAGCCGACAGGGGGGAGAATCGAACTATGGCTACACCTTC
>15|TRBJ2-1|-|TRBV10-3|TRBD1
CAISGQGDLYNEQFF
TGTGCCATCAGTGGACAGGGCGACCTATACAATGAGCAGTTCTTC
>13|TRBJ2-5|many|TRBV5-1|-
CASSQGLQETQYF
TGCGCCAGCAGCCAGGGACTTCAAGAGACCCAGTACTTC
>13|TRBJ2-7|few|TRBV24-1|-
CATSDLRLDEQYF
TGTGCCACCAGTGACCTGAGACTAGATGAGCAGTACTTC
>14|TRBJ2-3|-|TRBV13|-
CASSYRESGDTQYF
TGTGCCAGCAGTTACAGAGAGAGCGGCGATACGCAGTATTTT
>16|TRBJ2-1|-|TRBV6-2/TRBV6-3|TRBD2
CASSYFGTMGNNEQFF
TGTGCCAGCAGTTACTTCGGGACTATGGGCAATAATGAGCAGTTCTTC
>13|TRBJ2-1|few|TRBV7-9|-
CASSTDSYNEQFF
TGTGCCAGCAGTACGGACTCCTACAATGAGCAGTTCTTC
>12|TRBJ2-3|-|TRBV20-1|-
CSARSGTDTQYF
TGCAGTGCTAGGTCAGGCACAGATACGCAGTATTTT
>16|TRBJ2-1|many|TRBV7-3|TRBD1
CASSLNLWDSNNEQFF
TGTGCCAGCAGCTTAAACCTGTGGGACAGCAACAATGAGCAGTTCTTC
>13|TRBJ1-2|-|TRBV12-3/TRBV12-4|-
CASSLGQYYGFTF
TGTGCCAGCAGTTTAGGGCAGTACTATGGCTTCACCTTC
>13|TRBJ2-1|-|TRBV5-1|-
CASSLARYNEQFF
TGCGCCAGCAGCTTGGCAAGGTACAATGAGCAGTTCTTC
>14|TRBJ2-3|-|TRBV20-1|-
CSASGPGPTDTQYF
TGCAGTGCCTCGGGGCCAGGGCCCACAGATACGCAGTATTTT
>15|TRBJ2-7|many|TRBV5-1|-
CASSLGQTTSYEQYF
TGCGCCAGCAGCTTGGGACAGACTACTTCCTACGAGCAGTACTTC
>16|TRBJ2-7|few|TRBV9|-
CASSVNSKIGNYEQYF
TGTGCCAGCAGCGTGAATAGCAAGATAGGAAACTACGAGCAGTACTTC
>14|TRBJ1-2|many|TRBV7-2|-
CASSPGQSVDGYTF
TGTGCCAGCAGCCCCGGACAGTCCGTTGATGGCTACACCTTC
>14|TRBJ2-5|-|TRBV3-1|-
CASSQGDVQETQYF
TGTGCCAGCAGCCAGGGGGACGTACAAGAGACCCAGTACTTC
>15|TRBJ1-5|few|TRBV5-5|TRBD1
CASSLEGQGYQPQHF
TGTGCCAGCAGCTTGGAAGGACAGGGCTATCAGCCCCAGCATTTT
>17|TRBJ2-1|few|TRBV7-2|TRBD2
CASSLQPGLAGENEQFF
TGTGCCAGCAGCTTGCAACCGGGACTAGCGGGAGAGAATGAGCAGTTCTTC
>16|TRBJ2-3|few|TRBV5-1|TRBD2
CASSLDAGGPTDTQYF
TGCGCCAGCAGCTTGGACGCGGGGGGGCCGACAGATACGCAGTATTTT
>13|TRBJ1-6|-|TRBV7-9|-
CASSFVGNSPLHF
TGTGCCAGCAGCTTCGTTGGGAATTCACCCCTCCACTTT
>14|TRBJ1-5|many|TRBV4-2|-
CASSLEDSNQPQHF
TGTGCCAGCAGCCTGGAGGATAGCAATCAGCCCCAGCATTTT